One and the same sample provided the 32 T cell receptor beta chains below, sequenced in a study of long-term antiretroviral therapy in people with HIV. An immunoSEQ assay, version v3.0, was performed at survey level. Here immunoSEQ multiplex PCR was the method, and the copy in TCRdb shows in-frame clones only, minus some. The sample records approximately 35,000 clones, 97% being singletons. The sequences come from unsorted PBMCs, collected 6.9 years after starting antiretroviral therapy. The receptors come from a man between 25 and 39 years old with HIV.

This chain uses TRBV7-9 with TRBJ2-7; 9 bases are a match to TRBD1. Germline CDR1 and CDR2: SEHNR and FQNEAQ (reference sequence). Germline trimming cut 10 bases from V and 4 bases from J; bases unmatched to any gene: 17. The CDR3 consists of 16 residues. The CDR3 is CAISGQGKGSLYEQYF. CDR3 DNA sequence: TGTGCCATCTCCGGACAGGGGAAAGGGTCTTTATACGAGCAGTACTTC.

The sample holds one count of this clone. This sequence joins TRBV6-5 and TRBJ1-2; D uncertain. The CDR3 extends over 13 amino acids. CDR1 and CDR2 from the germline V gene are MNHEY and SVGAGI. Trimming cost V 5 bases and J 4 bases, with 11 bases left between them. CDR3 loop: CASSRPGFYGYTF. The CDR3 DNA reads as TGTGCCAGCAGTAGACCGGGGTTCTATGGCTACACCTTC.

The chain links TRBV9 to TRBJ2-2; 8 bases agree with TRBD2. In germline, CDR1 is SGDLS, CDR2 YYNGEE. J was trimmed by 2 bases and V by 4 bases; bases with no gene match: 4. The CDR3 is 15 residues long. Here the CDR3 DNA reads TGTGCCAGCAGCCTCAGCGGGGGTAACACCGGGGAGCTGTTTTTT. Encoded protein: CASSLSGGNTGELFF.

The rearrangement uses TRBV19 and TRBJ2-5; D possibly uses TRBD1 or TRBD2 (5 bases each). This CDR3 has 14 amino acids. CDR1 is LNHDA, CDR2 SQIVND, per germline (reference sequence). With 9 bases removed from V and 2 bases from J, the gap between germline ends came to 16 bases. The CDR3 DNA is TGTGCCAGCCAGCTCGGGACGAATCAAGAGACCCAGTACTTC. This codes for CASQLGTNQETQYF. Filled out from reference TRBV19 and TRBJ2-5, the complete variable domain reads DGGITQSPKYLFRKEGQNVTLSCEQNLNHDAMYWYRQDPGQGLRLIYYSQIVNDFQKGDIAEGYSVSREKKESFPLTVTSAQKNPTAFYLCASQLGTNQETQYFGPGTRLLVL.

V gene TRBV4-2 combines with J gene TRBJ1-5; D gene unclear. V dropped 0 bases and J dropped 6 bases, with 6 bases sitting between them. This CDR3 contains 13 residues. Germline CDR1 and CDR2: LGHNA and YNFKEQ. The CDR3 sequence is CASSQDNTQPQHF. CDR3 nucleotide sequence: TGTGCCAGCAGCCAAGATAACACTCAGCCCCAGCATTTT.

This clone was seen only a few times. The V and J genes are TRBV4-1 and TRBJ1-5; no definite D call. Trimming left V 0 bases short and J 8 bases short, with 20 bases between. The CDR3 is made up of 17 amino acids. Germline assignment: CDR1 MGHRA and CDR2 YSYEKL. CDR3 DNA sequence: TGCGCCAGCAGCCAAGAGGTCGGAAGGCTATTCCGGGAGCCCCAGCATTTT. It codes for CASSQEVGRLFREPQHF.

The chain has TRBV7-2 and TRBJ1-5; 8 nucleotides align to TRBD1. The CDR3 contains 15 residues. V was clipped by 4 bases and J by 4 bases; unmatched bases: 6. Germline V lookup: CDR1 SGHTA, CDR2 FQGNSA. Here the CDR3 DNA reads TGTGCCAGCAGCTACTGGACAGGGCTAAATCAGCCCCAGCATTTT. This gives the protein CASSYWTGLNQPQHF.

About this clone: At one boundary the junction diverges from the germline segment, which might be a read error. V and J are TRBV6-1 and TRBJ1-1; no definite D call. The germline gives CDR1 MNHNS, CDR2 SASEGT. The CDR3 has 16 amino acids. CDR3 in DNA: TGTGCCATCAGTGGGCCCACTCCGGGAGACGAGTCTGAAGCTTTCTTT. It encodes CAISGPTPGDESEAFF.

The CDR3 sequence: CASSQDGYSYNEQFF. The CDR3 bases are TGCGCCAGCAGCCAAGACGGCTACTCCTACAATGAGCAGTTCTTC. The chain couples TRBV4-1 to TRBJ2-1; D is ambiguous. Trimming pared 0 bases from V and 0 bases from J, leaving 6 bases between. This CDR3 region has 15 residues. Germline V gene sequence: CDR1 MGHRA, CDR2 YSYEKL.

This clone came up once. The rearrangement joins TRBV9 to TRBJ2-5, with D possibly called TRBD1 or TRBD2 (6 bases each). The CDR3 is 15 amino acids. The V gene's germline CDR1 is SGDLS and CDR2 YYNGEE. V was clipped by 0 bases and J by 1 base, with 10 bases between them. The CDR3 region is CASSVAGARQETQYF. DNA for the CDR3: TGTGCCAGCAGCGTAGCGGGGGCGCGCCAAGAGACCCAGTACTTC.

CDR3 bases: TGTGCCAGCAGCTTGGACAACTATGGCTACACCTTC. This gives the protein CASSLDNYGYTF. The V call is TRBV5-4, the J call TRBJ1-2, with D unresolved. This CDR3 contains 12 residues. V was pared by 0 bases and J by 2 bases, with 2 bases between. The V gene's germline CDR1 is SGHNT and CDR2 YYREEE (reference sequence).

The V and J genes are TRBV11-3 and TRBJ2-3, with D perhaps matching TRBD1 or TRBD2 (5 bases each). The CDR3 runs 13 residues. V lost 5 bases and J lost 4, with 10 bases in between. In germline, CDR1 is SGHNT, CDR2 YENEEA. The DNA of the CDR3 is TGTGCCAGCAGCGACGGGGACGCAGATACGCAGTATTTT. Protein: CASSDGDADTQYF. Drawing the rest from reference TRBV11-3 and TRBJ2-3, the complete variable domain is EAGVVQSPRYKIIEKKQPVAFWCNPISGHNTLYWYLQNLGQGPELLIRYENEEAVDDSQLPKDRFSAERLKGVDSTLKIQPAELGDSAVYLCASSDGDADTQYFGPGTRLTVL.

Of note for this clone: A junction end diverges from the germline sequence, so it may reflect a read error. V and J are TRBV10-3 and TRBJ2-3; a weak D match, TRBD2 (6 bases). Germline assignment: CDR1 ENHRY and CDR2 SYGVKD. The CDR3 is 12 amino acids. CDR3 region: CAVSPGGDTQYF. The CDR3 region has the DNA TGTGCCGTCAGCCCCGGAGGGGATACGCAGTATTTT.

This chain connects TRBV6-1 to TRBJ1-1; no reliable D call. Per germline, CDR1 MNHNS and CDR2 SASEGT. The CDR3 loop spans 12 amino acids. V lost 1 base to trimming and J lost 5 bases, with 5 bases between them. The CDR3, as DNA: TGTGCCAGCAGTGAAGGAGGGACTGAAGCTTTCTTT. It codes for CASSEGGTEAFF.

Remarks on this clone: The same CDR3 can be traced to other DNA sequences in this sample. The rearrangement uses TRBV7-2 and TRBJ2-7; D is ambiguous. The germline CDR1 and CDR2 sequences are SGHTA and FQGNSA. V lost 5 bases and J lost 0, with 5 bases in between. The CDR3 is 12 amino acids. The CDR3 sequence is CASSPSSYEQYF. Written as DNA, the CDR3 is TGTGCCAGCAGCCCCAGCTCCTACGAGCAGTACTTC.

V and J are TRBV4-3 and TRBJ2-5; 8 nucleotides line up with TRBD1. The CDR3 extends over 15 amino acids. Trimming took 1 base from V and 5 from J; bases not matched to a gene: 6. Germline loops: CDR1 LGHNA, CDR2 YSLEER. Written as DNA, the CDR3 is TGCGCCAGCAGCCAAGGGGGGACAGGCAGTGAGACCCAGTACTTC. Translating gives CASSQGGTGSETQYF.

The chain employs TRBV7-6 and TRBJ2-5; D unresolved. V shed 5 bases and J shed 5 bases, with 12 bases lying between them. The CDR3 has 13 residues. Germline V gene data show CDR1 as SGHVS and CDR2 as FNYEAQ. The CDR3 is CASSVARQETQYF. CDR3 coding DNA: TGTGCCAGCAGCGTGGCCCGGCAGGAGACCCAGTACTTC.

J is TRBJ1-2 and V is TRBV6-1; 7 bases agree with TRBD1. V trimming: 7 bases; J trimming: 4 bases; junction bases outside the gene matches: 9. The length of the CDR3 is 14 residues. Germline V gene lookup returns CDR1 MNHNS and CDR2 SASEGT. This CDR3 is CASKHRQGGYGYTF. The CDR3 bases are TGTGCCAGCAAACACCGACAGGGTGGCTATGGCTACACCTTC.

This chain connects TRBV4-1 to TRBJ1-2, with 9 bases aligning to TRBD1. V lost 5 bases to trimming and J lost 5 bases; unmatched junction nucleotides: 3. CDR3 length: 13 amino acids. Germline CDR1 MGHRA, CDR2 YSYEKL. The DNA of the CDR3 is TGCGCCAGCAGCGAGACAGGGGGGTATGGCTACACCTTC. This sequence encodes CASSETGGYGYTF.

The gene calls are TRBV6-5 and TRBJ1-2; D remains ambiguous. The germline CDR1 and CDR2 sequences are MNHEY and SVGAGI. The CDR3 has 15 residues. The V end was cut by 7 bases, the J end by 0 bases, with 15 bases between. The chain's CDR3 is CASTMNGIANYGYTF. DNA for the CDR3: TGTGCCAGCACCATGAATGGGATAGCTAACTATGGCTACACCTTC.

V usage is TRBV27 and J usage is TRBJ2-2, with D possibly being TRBD2 (5 bases). Germline V gene lookup returns CDR1 MNHEY and CDR2 SMNVEV (reference sequence). The CDR3 sequence is 16 residues long. Trimming pared 5 bases from V and 0 bases from J, leaving 13 bases between. Here the CDR3 DNA reads TGTGCCAGCAGTCCCTCGGGAACCTCGAACACCGGGGAGCTGTTTTTT. Translating it yields CASSPSGTSNTGELFF.

V and J are TRBV4-3 and TRBJ2-1, with D unclear. With 3 bases removed from V and 5 bases from J, the gap between germline ends came to 17 bases. Germline CDR1 is LGHNA and CDR2 is YSLEER. The CDR3 loop spans 16 amino acids. The CDR3 DNA is TGCGCCAGCAGCCAGAGGCAAGGGTACCTACACAATGAGCAGTTCTTC. As protein: CASSQRQGYLHNEQFF.

V is TRBV29-1 and J is TRBJ2-7; 7 bases are a match to TRBD2. Germline CDR1 reads SQVTM; CDR2 reads ANQGSEA. V was pared by 6 bases and J by 5 bases, with 13 bases of the junction left unmatched. The CDR3 has 14 residues. CDR3: CSVGRQGGANEQYF. In DNA, the CDR3 is TGCAGCGTCGGACGGCAGGGAGGGGCTAACGAGCAGTACTTC.

The genes are TRBV27 and TRBJ1-1; the D gene is possibly TRBD1 (5 bases). The CDR3 spans 12 residues. Germline V gene lookup returns CDR1 MNHEY and CDR2 SMNVEV (reference sequence). V lost 5 bases and J 8 bases, leaving 12 bases between the germline ends. The CDR3 DNA is TGTGCCAGCAGTGTCCTATGGGGCGAAGCTTTCTTT. Protein product: CASSVLWGEAFF.

The J gene is TRBJ1-2, the V gene TRBV6-1, with D unresolved. Deletions cut 7 bases from V and 3 bases from J, with 12 bases between. CDR1 and CDR2 (germline): MNHNS, SASEGT. The CDR3 extends over 13 amino acids. CDR3 bases: TGTGCCAGCACAGCTAGGAGTTACTATGGCTACACCTTC. Translation: CASTARSYYGYTF.

V and J are TRBV2 and TRBJ2-1; 7 bases align to TRBD2. The V gene end was trimmed by 4 bases and the J gene end by 2 bases; junction bases not matched to a gene: 5. The CDR3 is made up of 15 amino acids. The germline CDR1 and CDR2 sequences are SNHLY and FYNNEI. CDR3 DNA: TGTGCCAGCAGTGGAGCTAGCGGCCCCTACAATGAGCAGTTCTTC. Its protein product is CASSGASGPYNEQFF.

This sequence joins TRBV5-8 and TRBJ2-7; D remains ambiguous. CDR3 length: 10 amino acids. Germline assignment: CDR1 SGHTS and CDR2 YDEGEE. Deletions cut 2 bases from V and 3 bases from J, with 0 bases between. The CDR3 reads CASSFYEQYF. For the CDR3, the DNA is TGTGCCAGCAGCTTCTACGAGCAGTACTTC.

The V call is TRBV10-3, the J call TRBJ2-2; perhaps TRBD1 as D (7 bases). Germline CDR1 and CDR2: ENHRY and SYGVKD. V lost 8 bases, J lost 0 bases, and 10 bases lay in between. The CDR3 has 14 amino acids. As DNA, the CDR3 is TGTGCCATCGGAGGGACAGCGAACACCGGGGAGCTGTTTTTT. Residues: CAIGGTANTGELFF.

V gene TRBV9 combines with J gene TRBJ2-5; possibly TRBD1 for D (7 bases). Germline loops: CDR1 SGDLS, CDR2 YYNGEE. The CDR3 sequence is 15 residues long. V lost 2 bases and J lost 4, with 15 bases in between. CDR3 DNA sequence: TGTGCCAGCAGCGTCCAGGGGGAGGTCGTAGAGACCCAGTACTTC. Protein: CASSVQGEVVETQYF.

The V call is TRBV7-2, the J call TRBJ1-4; D is unresolved. V lost 0 bases, J lost 8 bases, and 10 bases lay in between. The germline gives CDR1 SGHTA, CDR2 FQGNSA. The CDR3 contains 14 residues. This chain's CDR3 is CASSLAGSGEKLFF. In DNA form, the CDR3 reads TGTGCCAGCAGCTTAGCAGGGAGTGGGGAAAAACTGTTTTTT.

This clone was observed once. V gene TRBV5-6 combines with J gene TRBJ2-5; 10 positions match TRBD2. Trimming took 1 base from V and 5 from J; bases not matched to a gene: 5. CDR1 is SGHDT, CDR2 YYEEEE, per germline. The CDR3 is made up of 15 amino acids. In DNA form, the CDR3 reads TGTGCCAGCAGCTTGCTAGCGGGGGCGGGGGAGACCCAGTACTTC. The encoded protein is CASSLLAGAGETQYF.

The chain employs TRBV21-1 and TRBJ1-1; the table's TRBD1 call for D was not verified on the DNA. TRBV21-1 is flagged as a pseudogene. This CDR3 spans 20 amino acids. CDR3 sequence (DNA): TGTGCCAGCAGCAGCCGTCCGTCGGACAGGGTAGGGGAAATGAACACTGAAGCTTTCTTT. As protein: CASSSRPSDRVGEMNTEAFF.